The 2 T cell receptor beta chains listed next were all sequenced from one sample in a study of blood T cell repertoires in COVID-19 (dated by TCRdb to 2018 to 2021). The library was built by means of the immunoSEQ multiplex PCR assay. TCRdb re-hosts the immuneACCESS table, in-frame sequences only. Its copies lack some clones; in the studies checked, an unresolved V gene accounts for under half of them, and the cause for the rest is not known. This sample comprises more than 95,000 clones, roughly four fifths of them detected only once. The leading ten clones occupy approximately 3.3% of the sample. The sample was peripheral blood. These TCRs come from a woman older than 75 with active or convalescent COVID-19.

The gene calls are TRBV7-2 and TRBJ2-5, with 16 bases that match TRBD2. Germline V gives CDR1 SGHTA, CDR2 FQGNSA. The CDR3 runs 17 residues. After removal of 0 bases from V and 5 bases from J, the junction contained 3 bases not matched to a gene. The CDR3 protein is CASSLAGTSGRGETQYF. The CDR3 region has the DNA TGTGCCAGCAGCTTAGCCGGGACTAGCGGGAGGGGCGAGACCCAGTACTTC.

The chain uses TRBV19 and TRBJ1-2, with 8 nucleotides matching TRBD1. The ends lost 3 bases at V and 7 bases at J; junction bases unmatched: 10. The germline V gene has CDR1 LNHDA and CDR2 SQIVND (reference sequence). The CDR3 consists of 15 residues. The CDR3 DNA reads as TGTGCCAGTAGTATGAGGTTCGGGACAGGACGTGGCTACACCTTC. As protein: CASSMRFGTGRGYTF.